This T cell receptor (beta chain) was sequenced in a study of blood T cell repertoires in COVID-19. Germline V gives CDR1 KGHSH, CDR2 LQKENI. The CDR3 covers 15 residues. V lost 2 bases to trimming and J lost 3 bases, with 13 bases between them. In the source study's methods: For nucleated cells, counts were estimated from reference gene primer amplification. Sequencing used immunoSEQ multiplex PCR; TCRdb keeps in-frame clones, though not all of them. V, J and clone size were drawn from that table, and D and trimming were deduced from the DNA. The sample shows some 230,000 clones, around 83% of them seen only once. Enrollees, roughly 18 to 90 years old, lived in approximately 25 US areas.

V is TRBV18 and J is TRBJ1-1; D gene ambiguous. The sequence was obtained from a woman aged 40-49 years with acute COVID-19. Input material: PBMCs or T cells enriched from blood (not recorded which). The chain's CDR3 is CASSPSRQRDTEAFF. The CDR3 nucleotides are TGTGCCAGCTCACCATCCCGGCAGAGGGACACTGAAGCTTTCTTT.